The present T cell receptor beta chain was sequenced within a study of identifying expanded T cells in peripheral blood. Findings of the study overall: Technical replicates showed about 1.1 changed clones; roughly two weeks roughly 18; four weeks 19. Variance in clone template counts between roughly two-week samples significantly increased with total template count across all healthy donors.

The CDR3 sequence is 16 residues long. The germline V gene has CDR1 LNHDA and CDR2 SQIVND (reference sequence). Trimming took 2 bases from V and 2 from J, leaving 13 bases between them. Only a few counts were recorded for this clone. What it binds is not known. Using immunoSEQ multiplex PCR, the repertoire was profiled, and TCRdb retains in-frame clones only, with some absent. The table records about 98,000 clones, around 88% of them present only once. During the collection period, no donor immune events like infections were recorded. The TCR comes from a person aged 18-70 years in good health. Sequencing was carried out using blood. V is TRBV19 and J is TRBJ1-5, with a tentative D call TRBD1 (6 bases). CDR3 in DNA: TGTGCCAGTAGTATATCTGGGGGCGCGGGCAATCAGCCCCAGCATTTT. This codes for CASSISGGAGNQPQHF.